This T cell receptor (beta chain) came from a study of blood T cell repertoires in COVID-19. Trimming took off 0 bases at V and 6 bases at J, with 14 bases between the two ends. Germline-derived CDR1 and CDR2 are PRHDT and FYEKMQ (reference sequence). The CDR3 covers 15 residues. Original data processing: Cell counts per sample came from amplifying reference gene primers. Here immunoSEQ multiplex PCR was the method, and the copy in TCRdb shows in-frame clones only, minus some. V and J calls and clone size are as listed in that table; D and trimming were resolved from the DNA. The sample contains under 350,000 clones, around 89% of which appear only once. This clone was seen only a few times.

The receptor was derived from a man in his forties with acute or convalescent COVID-19. V is TRBV13 and J is TRBJ1-2; D unresolved. The specimen sequenced was peripheral blood. CDR3 region: CASSLGRPKGNGYTF. DNA of the CDR3: TGTGCCAGCAGCTTAGGCAGGCCCAAAGGAAATGGCTACACCTTC.